This T cell receptor beta chain was identified in a study (dated 2022 in TCRdb). The CDR3 spans 17 residues, from the cysteine through the phenylalanine. Solely the CDR3 DNA is kept, with 51 bases framed from the first base. Relative to germline, V is 0 bases shorter and J is 0 bases shorter, with 13 bases between their ends. According to the germline V gene, CDR1 reads SGHRS and CDR2 reads YFSETQ. Worth noting for this clone: Its antigen has not been determined. No qualities accompany the bases; no much larger clone lies one base away.

Findings and caveats that apply to the study as a whole: Further investigation, including longitudinal sampling and assessment of a control group, is stated by the authors to be required.

PBMCs were separated from peripheral blood, and TCR beta sequencing was performed on genomic DNA obtained from unsorted PBMCs. Survey-level sequencing on the immunoSEQ platform was used to profile TCR beta chain repertoires. Concerning the study's data processing: Repertoire diversity was quantified as the inverse Simpson index, and CDR3 amino acid length spectratypes and V-J pairing frequencies were compared. To annotate clonotypes specific to SARS-CoV-2, CMV, influenza A and EBV, TCR beta CDR3 sequences were compared against VDJdb. As stored in TCRdb, this immuneACCESS dataset retains in-frame rearrangements with V and J assigned. A fraction of the clones does not appear; measured against another copy, unresolved V genes explain less than half of the discrepancy, and the remainder lacks a known reason. That table supplies the V and J calls and clone size; D and trimming were determined from the DNA. Here the sample has under 90,000 clones; over 85% occur a single time. Of the sample, roughly 4% falls within the top ten clones.

The sample comprised PBMCs. This TCR was recovered from a man aged 40-49 years with rheumatoid arthritis. The V and J segments used are TRBV5-1 and TRBJ1-3; a tentative D call is TRBD1 (5 bases match). The DNA sequence is given as TGCGCCAGCAGCTTGGAGGGGCCTGGTTTCTCTGGAAACACCATATATTTT. It specifies CASSLEGPGFSGNTIYF.